The present entry profiles one T cell receptor (beta chain) with its context. Its antigen has not been determined. Base qualities were left out, and no much larger clone turns up one base away. In the prospective study, participants were about 18 to 89 years old, resided in 24 geographic areas of the United States, and were enrolled through a virtual design. Cohort assignment in the prospective study relied on participant-reported clinical history from a screening survey and a study questionnaire. Recovered participants in ImmuneRACE Cohort 3 were defined as having two consecutive negative NP/OP PCR tests, clearance from a healthcare professional, or resolution of symptoms. Mobile phlebotomists in the prospective study collected whole blood, serum and a nasopharyngeal or oropharyngeal swab from every participant. Participants in the prospective study had the option to provide additional blood draws and questionnaires over a roughly two-month period. Before DNA extraction, blood samples from the prospective study were shipped at room temperature or frozen.

This record belongs to a study of blood T cell repertoires in COVID-19 (TCRdb year 2020). Notes on the research overall: Collaborator samples came from the United States, Italy and Spain and covered acute and convalescent phases of COVID-19. Deeply sampled blood TCRbeta repertoires from subjects exposed to, actively infected with, or recovered from COVID-19 were included in the dataset. HLA class I and class II types, where available, came from metadata supplied by the sample provider rather than from assay-based typing. Samples came from the ongoing ImmuneRACE study (first 160 participants) plus 1,254 subjects from 6 global collaborators. Sample metadata almost always included a de-identified subject ID, COVID-19 status, age in years and sex. The repertoires were released in a freely available public database meant as a resource for research on the immune response to SARS-CoV-2. The material from the prospective study consisted of cDNA or gDNA derived from T cells, B-cell-depleted T cells, or PBMCs. Broad study findings and their caveats: The amount of clinical and demographic metadata varied by source and participant and was provided uncurated.

TCRbeta CDR3 regions were amplified from genomic DNA by means of the immunoSEQ Assay, a bias-controlled multiplex PCR. In the original analysis: The number of nucleated cells in each sample was estimated from the amplification of reference gene primers within the assay. Sequence reads were collapsed and filtered to measure the absolute abundance of every unique TCRbeta CDR3 rearrangement. For each sample, productive Simpson clonality was calculated as the square root of Simpson's diversity index across productive rearrangements. Entries here come from immuneACCESS through TCRdb and include only in-frame sequences with V and J called. Some clones fail to appear in such tables; in the studies checked, an unresolved V gene covers under half of the shortfall, and the cause of the remainder is unknown. The DNA was the basis for D and trimming; V, J and clone size are from that table. The sample table shows hundreds of thousands of clones, and less than 90% are seen once. The ten most abundant clones make up about 3% of the sample.

The CDR3 starts with the cysteine, ends with the phenylalanine, and has 16 residues. Just CDR3 DNA is preserved here, 48 bases in frame from base 1. CDR1 and CDR2, per the germline V gene, are SGHAT and FQNNGV. The sample consisted of PBMCs or T cells enriched from blood (not recorded which). The sequence is built from TRBV11-2 and TRBJ2-2, with 11 middle bases fitting TRBD2. The clonotype originates from a woman younger than 45 who had recovered from COVID-19. The DNA reads as follows: TGTGCAGCCCAGATAGCGGGGGGGCCTAGGTCCGGGGAGCTGTTTTTT. Translated, it reads CAAQIAGGPRSGELFF.